Presented here are 10 T cell receptor beta chains from one specimen sequenced in a study of Ad26.COV2.S vaccination and SARS-CoV-2 variants. Assay: immunoSEQ multiplex PCR; the TCRdb copy retains only in-frame clones and omits some. In the table there are approximately 480,000 clones, around 88% of which are singletons. Regarding treatment: 15 to 20 received Ad26.COV2.S at low or high dose, single or two shots; a few received placebo; per-sample allocation not given. Following the first vaccine or placebo injection, samples were taken on day 63. The sequenced sample was peripheral blood, obtained in a trial of Ad26.COV2.S vaccine versus placebo. Receptor source: a person between 18 and 65 years old who received the Ad26.COV2.S COVID-19 vaccine or a placebo.

V usage is TRBV28 and J usage is TRBJ1-1, with D unclear. Germline V lookup: CDR1 MDHEN, CDR2 SYDVKM. Trimming pared 2 bases from V and 3 bases from J, leaving 10 bases between. There are 14 residues in the CDR3. For the CDR3, the DNA is TGTGCCAGCAGTTTAAGGTTGGCCTACACTGAAGCTTTCTTT. Its protein product is CASSLRLAYTEAFF.

The gene calls are TRBV19 and TRBJ1-1; weak D call: TRBD1 (5 bases). The germline gives CDR1 LNHDA, CDR2 SQIVND (reference sequence). The CDR3 runs 13 residues. Trimming left V 6 bases short and J 1 base short, with 9 bases between. The CDR3 sequence: CASSLQGNTEAFF. The CDR3 DNA reads as TGTGCCAGTAGCCTTCAGGGGAACACTGAAGCTTTCTTT.

This chain joins TRBV7-2 and TRBJ1-3, with 9 bases aligning to TRBD1. CDR1 is SGHTA and CDR2 is FQGNSA in the germline V gene. The CDR3 runs 16 residues. V trimming: 1 base; J trimming: 1 base; junction bases outside the gene matches: 2. The CDR3, as DNA: TGTGCCAGCAGCTTAGTTGGGACAGGGTCTGGAAACACCATATATTTT. It codes for CASSLVGTGSGNTIYF.

The rearrangement joins TRBV30 to TRBJ1-6; the D gene is possibly TRBD1 (5 bases). With 8 bases removed from V and 8 bases from J, the gap between germline ends came to 16 bases. The CDR3 loop spans 13 amino acids. The germline gives CDR1 GTSNPN, CDR2 SVGIG (reference sequence). DNA for the CDR3: TGTGCCGGGGACGGGCGGGCTGATTCACCCCTCCACTTT. Encoded protein: CAGDGRADSPLHF.

The chain carries TRBV7-8 and TRBJ2-3; D unresolved. This CDR3 comprises 15 residues. V was cut by 5 bases and J by 5 bases, with 17 bases left in between. CDR1 is SGHVS, CDR2 FQNEAQ, per germline. The CDR3 DNA reads as TGTGCCAGCAGCCCGCCATCTAGTTTTCTAGATACGCAGTATTTT. The encoded protein is CASSPPSSFLDTQYF.

The V gene is TRBV5-1, the J gene TRBJ1-1; D remains unclear. Per germline, CDR1 SGHRS and CDR2 YFSETQ. The V and J ends lost 1 base and 1 base respectively, with 11 bases between them. The CDR3 extends over 15 amino acids. CDR3 in DNA: TGCGCCAGCAGCTTGACCACCCTCGGGAACACTGAAGCTTTCTTT. Residues: CASSLTTLGNTEAFF.

The chain uses TRBV6-5 and TRBJ2-1; 7 bases map to TRBD2. V trimming: 6 bases; J trimming: 4 bases; junction bases outside the gene matches: 9. Per the germline V gene, CDR1 is MNHEY and CDR2 is SVGAGI. This CDR3 spans 15 amino acids. This chain's CDR3 is CASRQGLSPYNEQFF. In DNA, the CDR3 is TGTGCCAGCAGGCAGGGACTATCGCCTTACAATGAGCAGTTCTTC.

The CDR3 nucleotides read TGTGCCAGCAGCTTACGTGGGGTAAACACAGATACGCAGTATTTT. It translates to CASSLRGVNTDTQYF. The rearrangement uses TRBV7-2 and TRBJ2-3, with no clear D. The germline CDR1 and CDR2 sequences are SGHTA and FQGNSA. This CDR3 has 15 amino acids. V was pared by 2 bases and J by 2 bases, with 11 bases between.

CDR3 sequence (DNA): TGTGCCAGCAGCCTAAATACCCCGAATTCACCCCTCCACTTT. It specifies CASSLNTPNSPLHF. The chain carries TRBV14 and TRBJ1-6; D not resolved. From germline, CDR1 is SGHDN and CDR2 FVKESK. The CDR3 has 14 amino acids. Trimming stripped 4 bases from V and 7 bases from J, with 11 bases between.

The rearrangement links TRBV5-4 to TRBJ1-1, with a possible D match to TRBD1 (5 bases). There are 12 residues in the CDR3. The germline V gene encodes CDR1 SGHNT and CDR2 YYREEE (reference sequence). The V gene lost 5 bases and the J gene lost 7 bases, with 12 bases spanning the gap. The CDR3 sequence is CASSRGTLEAFF. CDR3 DNA sequence: TGTGCCAGCAGTCGTGGGACTCTTGAAGCTTTCTTT.